Each of the 8 T cell receptor beta chains below was sequenced from the same sample in a study of T-cell memory formation after mild COVID-19. TCRdb redid the calling of the 5' RACE reads with MiXCR, one entry per CDR3 protein. The repertoire consists of hundreds of thousands of distinct CDR3 sequences, with around 30% occurring once and the leading ten covering 13%. Sequenced input: PBMCs or a T cell subset sorted from them (not recorded which). These receptor sequences come from an adult woman who had mild COVID-19 (a few samples of this study predate the infection). Cell type and time point are not known.

The rearrangement links TRBV20-1 to TRBJ2-1, with a weak D call TRBD2 (5 bases). The V end lost 2 bases, the J end lost 2 bases, and 10 bases lay between the germline ends. The CDR3 is made up of 14 amino acids. Germline lookup yields CDR1 DFQATT and CDR2 SNEGSKA (reference sequence). The CDR3 DNA is TGCAGTGCTAGAAAATTCGGGGCCTACAATGAGCAGTTCTTC. Its protein is CSARKFGAYNEQFF.

This clonotype appeared a few times. The J gene is TRBJ1-2, the V gene TRBV18, with a weak D call TRBD1 (5 bases). The CDR3 contains 15 residues. V dropped 3 bases and J dropped 8 bases, with 19 bases sitting between them. Per germline, CDR1 KGHSH and CDR2 LQKENI. In nucleotides, the CDR3 is TGTGCCAGCTCACCTTATGTCGAGAGGGGTGACGGCTACACCTTC. Protein: CASSPYVERGDGYTF.

V is TRBV7-2 and J is TRBJ2-3; no reliable D call. This CDR3 is built from 16 residues. Trimming pared 1 base from V and 6 bases from J, leaving 17 bases between. Germline V gene sequence: CDR1 SGHTA, CDR2 FQGNSA. CDR3 nucleotide sequence: TGTGCCAGCAGCTTAGGTCGCCCCATCGCTGGGGATACGCAGTATTTT. Translating gives CASSLGRPIAGDTQYF.

This chain connects TRBV5-1 to TRBJ1-5; 9 nucleotides align to TRBD1. Looked up from germline, CDR1 is SGHRS and CDR2 is YFSETQ. Germline trimming cut 4 bases from V and 2 bases from J; bases unmatched to any gene: 7. This CDR3 comprises 16 residues. CDR3: CASSPTGTGRNQPQHF. CDR3 in DNA: TGCGCCAGCAGCCCGACCGGGACAGGGCGCAATCAGCCCCAGCATTTT.

This clonotype was detected a few times. The rearrangement uses TRBV7-9 and TRBJ2-7; the D gene could be TRBD1 or TRBD2 (5 bases each). V was clipped by 4 bases and J by 0 bases, with 25 bases between them. CDR1 and CDR2 from the germline V gene are SEHNR and FQNEAQ (reference sequence). There are 19 residues in the CDR3. The CDR3 sequence is CASSSNTRAGAALSYEQYF. As DNA, the CDR3 is TGTGCCAGCAGCTCAAACACCCGTGCCGGGGCGGCCCTCTCCTACGAGCAGTACTTC.

This sequence joins TRBV15 and TRBJ2-1; 8 bases fit TRBD2. Per germline, CDR1 LNHNV and CDR2 YYDKDF (reference sequence). V lost 6 bases to trimming and J lost 8 bases; unmatched junction nucleotides: 9. The CDR3 contains 14 residues. The CDR3 region has the DNA TGTGCCACCAGTATCGCTGCGGGAGGCGATGAGCAGTTCTTC. This codes for CATSIAAGGDEQFF.

The chain combines TRBV5-1 with TRBJ2-3; TRBD1 aligns across 7 bases. Unmatched junction bases numbered 5, after V lost 3 bases and J lost 4 bases. Germline V gives CDR1 SGHRS, CDR2 YFSETQ. The CDR3 covers 14 residues. This CDR3 reads CASSSGTDADTQYF. The CDR3 nucleotides read TGCGCCAGCAGCTCGGGGACAGATGCAGATACGCAGTATTTT.

This clonotype came up a few times. The chain links TRBV7-8 to TRBJ2-2; TRBD1 might be the D (6 bases). Germline CDR1 and CDR2: SGHVS and FQNEAQ. The CDR3 length is 15 residues. The V end was cut by 2 bases, the J end by 4 bases, with 11 bases between. The DNA of the CDR3 is TGTGCCAGCAGCTTAATAGGGACATCCACCGGGGAGCTGTTTTTT. Translated: CASSLIGTSTGELFF.